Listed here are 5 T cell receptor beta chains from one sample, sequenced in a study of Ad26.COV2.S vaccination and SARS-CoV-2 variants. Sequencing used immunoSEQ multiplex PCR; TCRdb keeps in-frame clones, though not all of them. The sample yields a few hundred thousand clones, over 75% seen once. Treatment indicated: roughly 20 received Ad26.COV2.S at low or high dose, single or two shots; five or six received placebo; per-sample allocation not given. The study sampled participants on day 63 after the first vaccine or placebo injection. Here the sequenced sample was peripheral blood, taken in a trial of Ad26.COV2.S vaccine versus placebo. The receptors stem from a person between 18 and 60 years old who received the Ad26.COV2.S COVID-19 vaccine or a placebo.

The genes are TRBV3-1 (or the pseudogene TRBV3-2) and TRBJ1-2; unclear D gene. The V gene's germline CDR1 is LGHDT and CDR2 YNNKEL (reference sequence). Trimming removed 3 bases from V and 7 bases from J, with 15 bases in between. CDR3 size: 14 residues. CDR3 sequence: CASSQGLGIVGYTF. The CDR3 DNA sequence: TGTGCCAGCAGCCAGGGCCTCGGGATAGTTGGCTACACCTTC.

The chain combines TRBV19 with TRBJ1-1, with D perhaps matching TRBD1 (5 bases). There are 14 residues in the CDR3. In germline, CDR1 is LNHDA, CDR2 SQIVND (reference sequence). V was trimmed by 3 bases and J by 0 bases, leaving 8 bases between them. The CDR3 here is CASSIQDMNTEAFF. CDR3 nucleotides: TGTGCCAGTAGTATTCAGGACATGAACACTGAAGCTTTCTTT.

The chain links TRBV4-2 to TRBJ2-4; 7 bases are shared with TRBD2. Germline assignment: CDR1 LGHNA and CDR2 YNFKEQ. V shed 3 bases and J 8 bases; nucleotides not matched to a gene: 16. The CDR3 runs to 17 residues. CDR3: CASSQNIGLVGVDIQYF. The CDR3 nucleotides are TGTGCCAGCAGCCAGAATATAGGACTAGTTGGAGTTGACATTCAGTACTTC.

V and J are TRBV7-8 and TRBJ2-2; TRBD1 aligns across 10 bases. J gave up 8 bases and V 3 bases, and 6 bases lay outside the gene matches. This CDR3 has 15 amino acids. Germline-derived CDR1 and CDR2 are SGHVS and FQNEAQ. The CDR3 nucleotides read TGTGCCAGCAGCTTTGTGACAGGGGGCTCTGGGGAGCTGTTTTTT. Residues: CASSFVTGGSGELFF. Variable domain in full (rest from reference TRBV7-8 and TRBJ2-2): GAGVSQSPRYKVAKRGQDVALRCDPISGHVSLFWYQQALGQGPEFLTYFQNEAQLDKSGLPSDRFFAERPEGSVSTLKIQRTQQEDSAVYLCASSFVTGGSGELFFGEGSRLTVL.

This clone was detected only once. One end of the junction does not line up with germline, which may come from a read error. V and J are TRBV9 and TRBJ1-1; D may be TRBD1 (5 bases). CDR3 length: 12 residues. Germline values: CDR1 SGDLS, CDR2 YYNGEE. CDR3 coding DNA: TGTGCCAGCAGCGCTTCCCGGGACCGCCCGATCTTT. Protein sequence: CASSASRDRPIF.